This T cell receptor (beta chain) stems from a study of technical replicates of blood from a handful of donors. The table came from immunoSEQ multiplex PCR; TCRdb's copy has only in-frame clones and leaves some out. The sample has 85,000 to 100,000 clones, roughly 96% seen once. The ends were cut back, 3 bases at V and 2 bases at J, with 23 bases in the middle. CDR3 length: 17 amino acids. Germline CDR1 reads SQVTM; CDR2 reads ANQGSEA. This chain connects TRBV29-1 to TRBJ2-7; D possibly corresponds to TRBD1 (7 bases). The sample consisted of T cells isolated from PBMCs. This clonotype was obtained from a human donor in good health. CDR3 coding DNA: TGCAGCGTTGAGGGAGGCAATACCGGGACAGAAGCCTACGAGCAGTACTTC. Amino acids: CSVEGGNTGTEAYEQYF.